The 10 T cell receptor beta chains below come from one sample, sequenced in a study of blood T cell repertoires in COVID-19 (dated by TCRdb to the early 2020s). Libraries were prepared through the immunoSEQ multiplex PCR assay. Sourced from immuneACCESS, this table was stored by TCRdb with only in-frame sequences that have V and J called. A share of the clones is absent; for the studies checked, an unresolved V gene accounts for under half, and the remainder has no known explanation. In all, the sample holds about 260,000 clones, and about 88% of those were seen once. The ten largest clones take up about 4.1% of the sample. The sample was peripheral blood. The source is a man in his 60s who had recovered from COVID-19.

The V gene is TRBV6-4, the J gene TRBJ1-5; 8 positions agree with TRBD1. Per germline, CDR1 MRHNA and CDR2 SNTAGT. The CDR3 is 15 amino acids. Losses at the gene ends were 4 bases for V and 2 bases for J; bases not matched to a gene: 4. The CDR3 sequence is CASSADRDGNQPQHF. CDR3 in DNA: TGTGCCAGCAGTGCGGACAGGGACGGCAATCAGCCCCAGCATTTT.

The chain employs TRBV5-1 and TRBJ1-3, with a weak D call TRBD1 (5 bases). Looked up from germline, CDR1 is SGHRS and CDR2 is YFSETQ. V lost 0 bases and J 1 base, leaving 11 bases between the germline ends. The CDR3 length is 16 residues. The CDR3 protein is CASSLEGRGSGNTIYF. CDR3 nucleotide sequence: TGCGCCAGCAGCTTGGAGGGGAGGGGTTCTGGAAACACCATATATTTT.

This clone was picked up a small number of times. V usage is TRBV24-1 and J usage is TRBJ2-7; TRBD2 might be the D (7 bases). Per the germline V gene, CDR1 is KGHDR and CDR2 is SFDVKD. V was shortened by 10 bases and J by 7 bases, with 13 bases between the two germline ends. This CDR3 spans 11 amino acids. The CDR3 region is CATGGPGEQYF. The CDR3 DNA is TGTGCCACGGGGGGGCCAGGGGAGCAGTACTTC.

The DNA for the CDR3 is TGTGCCAGCAGCACGCGGACAGGGGATGATGAAAAACTGTTTTTT. Encoded protein: CASSTRTGDDEKLFF. The V gene is TRBV11-2, the J gene TRBJ1-4, with 9 bases fitting TRBD1. The CDR3 totals 15 residues. Per the germline V gene, CDR1 is SGHAT and CDR2 is FQNNGV. V was clipped by 5 bases and J by 6 bases; unmatched bases: 7.

This chain joins TRBV9 and TRBJ2-3; the match to TRBD2 covers 8 bases. J was trimmed by 4 bases and V by 1 base; bases with no gene match: 5. Germline V CDR1 and CDR2: SGDLS, YYNGEE. There are 15 residues in the CDR3. The DNA of the CDR3 is TGTGCCAGCAGCGTAACTAGCGGCGGGTCAGATACGCAGTATTTT. Amino acids: CASSVTSGGSDTQYF. The full variable domain, rest sourced from reference TRBV9 and TRBJ2-3, is DSGVTQTPKHLITATGQRVTLRCSPRSGDLSVYWYQQSLDQGLQFLIQYYNGEERAKGNILERFSAQQFPDLHSELNLSSLELGDSALYFCASSVTSGGSDTQYFGPGTRLTVL.

This chain links TRBV9 with TRBJ2-5, with 10 positions matching TRBD2. CDR1 is SGDLS, CDR2 YYNGEE, per germline. This CDR3 region has 16 residues. Trimming at V came to 3 bases and at J to 4 bases, leaving 9 bases not matched to a gene. The CDR3 here is CASSERSGGAGETQYF. DNA for the CDR3: TGTGCCAGCAGCGAGCGGAGCGGGGGGGCTGGAGAGACCCAGTACTTC.

The V call is TRBV10-3, the J call TRBJ1-1; 7 positions agree with TRBD1. Germline V CDR1 and CDR2: ENHRY, SYGVKD. The CDR3 totals 12 residues. J gave up 2 bases and V 8 bases, and 2 bases lay outside the gene matches. The CDR3 protein is CAIGTANTEAFF. CDR3 sequence (DNA): TGTGCCATCGGGACAGCTAACACTGAAGCTTTCTTT.

V and J are TRBV7-9 and TRBJ2-2, with 8 bases that match TRBD1. This CDR3 has 15 amino acids. The junction had 12 bases not matched to a gene; V was cut back by 3 bases and J by 12 bases. Germline assignment: CDR1 SEHNR and CDR2 FQNEAQ (reference sequence). The DNA of the CDR3 is TGTGCCAGCAGCTTTCCCGGACAGGGCCCGTTGAAGCTGTTTTTT. This translates into CASSFPGQGPLKLFF. The whole variable domain, remainder taken from reference TRBV7-9 and TRBJ2-2, is DTGVSQNPRHKITKRGQNVTFRCDPISEHNRLYWYRQTLGQGPEFLTYFQNEAQLEKSRLLSDRFSAERPKGSFSTLEIQRTEQGDSAMYLCASSFPGQGPLKLFFGEGSRLTVL.

V is TRBV30 and J is TRBJ2-3; 10 bases map to TRBD2. The V and J ends lost 0 bases and 3 bases, in that order; junction bases with no gene match: 3. The CDR3 runs 15 residues. Looked up from germline, CDR1 is GTSNPN and CDR2 is SVGIG (reference sequence). CDR3 coding DNA: TGTGCCTGGAGTGTAGCGGGGGGGCCGACAGATACGCAGTATTTT. Amino acids: CAWSVAGGPTDTQYF.

V usage is TRBV5-1 and J usage is TRBJ2-7; TRBD1 might be the D (7 bases). Germline V gene sequence: CDR1 SGHRS, CDR2 YFSETQ. CDR3 length: 16 amino acids. V dropped 2 bases and J dropped 6 bases, with 21 bases sitting between them. CDR3 sequence (DNA): TGCGCCAGCAGCTTTGGAGGGGGCGGTATAGGAATCGAGCAGTACTTC. Its protein is CASSFGGGGIGIEQYF.